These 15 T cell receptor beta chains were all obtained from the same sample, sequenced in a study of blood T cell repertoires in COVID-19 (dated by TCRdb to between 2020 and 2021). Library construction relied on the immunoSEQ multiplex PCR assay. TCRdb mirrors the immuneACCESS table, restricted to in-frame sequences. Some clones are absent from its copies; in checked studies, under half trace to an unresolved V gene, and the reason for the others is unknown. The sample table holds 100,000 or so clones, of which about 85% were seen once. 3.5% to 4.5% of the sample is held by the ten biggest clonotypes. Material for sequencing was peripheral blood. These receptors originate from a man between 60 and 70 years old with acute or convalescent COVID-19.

CDR3 sequence reads: CAISPQGLAGLSSGANVLTF. The CDR3 region has the DNA TGTGCCATCAGTCCCCAGGGACTAGCGGGGCTTAGCTCTGGGGCCAACGTCCTGACTTTC. This chain uses TRBV10-3 with TRBJ2-6; 13 nucleotides align to TRBD2. The junction had 10 bases not matched to a gene; V was cut back by 5 bases and J by 0 bases. This CDR3 is 20 amino acids long. Germline CDR1 is ENHRY and CDR2 is SYGVKD.

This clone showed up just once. DNA for the CDR3: TGTGCCAGCAGCAGCGGGGGGAGGGGCGGCTACACCTTC. It is translated as CASSSGGRGGYTF. V gene TRBV9 combines with J gene TRBJ1-2; D may be TRBD1 (5 bases). V was shortened by 4 bases and J by 8 bases, with 15 bases between the two germline ends. Germline V gene data show CDR1 as SGDLS and CDR2 as YYNGEE. The CDR3 consists of 13 residues.

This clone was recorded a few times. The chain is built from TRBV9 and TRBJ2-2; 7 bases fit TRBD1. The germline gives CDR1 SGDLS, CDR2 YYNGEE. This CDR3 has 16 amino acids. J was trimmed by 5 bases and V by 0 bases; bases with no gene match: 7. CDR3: CASSVDIGGGTGELFF. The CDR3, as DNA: TGTGCCAGCAGCGTAGACATAGGGGGCGGGACCGGGGAGCTGTTTTTT.

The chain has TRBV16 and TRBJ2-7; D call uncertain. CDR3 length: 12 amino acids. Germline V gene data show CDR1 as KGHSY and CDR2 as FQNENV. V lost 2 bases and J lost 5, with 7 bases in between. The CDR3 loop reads CASSQGLDEQYF. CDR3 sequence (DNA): TGTGCCAGCAGCCAAGGCCTAGACGAGCAGTACTTC.

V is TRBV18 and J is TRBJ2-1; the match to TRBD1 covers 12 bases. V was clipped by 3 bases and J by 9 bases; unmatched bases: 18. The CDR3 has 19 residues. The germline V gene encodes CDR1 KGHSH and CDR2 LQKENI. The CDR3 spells CASSPRIGTGGAAVGEQFF. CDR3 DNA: TGTGCCAGCTCACCTCGGATCGGGACAGGGGGCGCGGCGGTGGGTGAGCAGTTCTTC.

The CDR3 nucleotides read TGCGCCAGCAGCAGGACAGGGAACTCTGGGGCCAACGTCCTGACTTTC. Amino acids: CASSRTGNSGANVLTF. This chain links TRBV5-1 with TRBJ2-6; 8 bases match TRBD1. The germline CDR1 and CDR2 sequences are SGHRS and YFSETQ. The J segment lost 0 bases and the V segment lost 4 bases, leaving 3 bases of the junction unmatched. The CDR3 runs 16 residues. The complete variable domain, with remaining parts taken from reference TRBV5-1 and TRBJ2-6, reads KAGVTQTPRYLIKTRGQQVTLSCSPISGHRSVSWYQQTPGQGLQFLFEYFSETQRNKGNFPGRFSGRQFSNSRSEMNVSTLELGDSALYLCASSRTGNSGANVLTFGAGSRLTVL.

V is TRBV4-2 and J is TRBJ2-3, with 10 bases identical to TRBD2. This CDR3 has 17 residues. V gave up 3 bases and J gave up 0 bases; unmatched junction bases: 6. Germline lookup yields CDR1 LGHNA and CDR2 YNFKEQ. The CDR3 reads CASSQEVAGGSTDTQYF. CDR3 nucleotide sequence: TGTGCCAGCAGCCAGGAAGTAGCGGGGGGAAGCACAGATACGCAGTATTTT.

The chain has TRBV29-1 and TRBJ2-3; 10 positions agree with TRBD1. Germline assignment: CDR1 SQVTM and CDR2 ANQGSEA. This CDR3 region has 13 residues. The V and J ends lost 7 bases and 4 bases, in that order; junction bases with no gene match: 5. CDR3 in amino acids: CSAAGTGADTQYF. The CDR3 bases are TGCAGCGCCGCCGGGACAGGGGCAGATACGCAGTATTTT.

The CDR3 here is CASSLAGQGAYEQYF. Here the CDR3 DNA reads TGTGCCAGCAGCTTAGCGGGGCAGGGGGCCTACGAGCAGTACTTC. The chain links TRBV7-9 to TRBJ2-7, with 7 positions matching TRBD1. With V trimmed by 0 bases and J by 2 bases, 4 bases remained unmatched. The CDR3 loop spans 15 amino acids. Germline loops: CDR1 SEHNR, CDR2 FQNEAQ (reference sequence).

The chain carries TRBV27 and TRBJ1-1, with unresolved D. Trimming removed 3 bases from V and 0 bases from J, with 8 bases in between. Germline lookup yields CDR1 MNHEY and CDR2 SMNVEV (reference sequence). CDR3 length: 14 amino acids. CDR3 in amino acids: CASSLSGVNTEAFF. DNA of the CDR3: TGTGCCAGCAGTTTGAGCGGAGTGAACACTGAAGCTTTCTTT.

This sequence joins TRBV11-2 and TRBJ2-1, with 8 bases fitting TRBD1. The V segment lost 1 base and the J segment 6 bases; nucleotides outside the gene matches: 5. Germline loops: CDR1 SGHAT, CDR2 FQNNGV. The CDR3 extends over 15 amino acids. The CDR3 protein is CASSLVRGRPNEQFF. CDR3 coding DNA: TGTGCCAGCAGCTTAGTCAGGGGGCGCCCCAATGAGCAGTTCTTC. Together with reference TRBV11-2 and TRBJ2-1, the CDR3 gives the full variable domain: EAGVAQSPRYKIIEKRQSVAFWCNPISGHATLYWYQQILGQGPKLLIQFQNNGVVDDSQLPKDRFSAERLKGVDSTLKIQPAKLEDSAVYLCASSLVRGRPNEQFFGPGTRLTVL.

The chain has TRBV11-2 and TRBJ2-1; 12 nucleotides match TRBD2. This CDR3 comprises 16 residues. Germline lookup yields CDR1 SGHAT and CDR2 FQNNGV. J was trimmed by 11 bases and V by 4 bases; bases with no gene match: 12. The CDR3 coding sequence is TGTGCCAGCAGCTCCTCTGGGGAGACTAGCGGGAGTAAGCAGTTCTTC. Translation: CASSSSGETSGSKQFF.

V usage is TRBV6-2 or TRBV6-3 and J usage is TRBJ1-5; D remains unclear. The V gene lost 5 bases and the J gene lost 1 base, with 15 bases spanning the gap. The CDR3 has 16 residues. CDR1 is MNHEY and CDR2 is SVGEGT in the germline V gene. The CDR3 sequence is CASSDRSQRSNQPQHF. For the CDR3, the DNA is TGTGCCAGCAGTGATCGGAGTCAGAGGAGCAATCAGCCCCAGCATTTT.

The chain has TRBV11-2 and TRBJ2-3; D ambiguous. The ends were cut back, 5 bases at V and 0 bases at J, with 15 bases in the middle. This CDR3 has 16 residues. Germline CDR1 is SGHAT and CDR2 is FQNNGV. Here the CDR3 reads CASSKLTLASTDTQYF. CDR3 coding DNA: TGTGCCAGCAGCAAACTGACTCTTGCTAGCACAGATACGCAGTATTTT.

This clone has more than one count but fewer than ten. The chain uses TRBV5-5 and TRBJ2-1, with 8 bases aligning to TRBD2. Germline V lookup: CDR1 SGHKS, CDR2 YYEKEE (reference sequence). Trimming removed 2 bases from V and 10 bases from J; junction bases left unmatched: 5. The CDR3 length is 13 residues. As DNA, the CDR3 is TGTGCCAGCAGCTTAGCTAGCGGGTGGGAGCAGTTCTTC. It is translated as CASSLASGWEQFF. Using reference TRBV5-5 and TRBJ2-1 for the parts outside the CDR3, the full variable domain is DAGVTQSPTHLIKTRGQQVTLRCSPISGHKSVSWYQQVLGQGPQFIFQYYEKEERGRGNFPDRFSARQFPNYSSELNVNALLLGDSALYLCASSLASGWEQFFGPGTRLTVL.